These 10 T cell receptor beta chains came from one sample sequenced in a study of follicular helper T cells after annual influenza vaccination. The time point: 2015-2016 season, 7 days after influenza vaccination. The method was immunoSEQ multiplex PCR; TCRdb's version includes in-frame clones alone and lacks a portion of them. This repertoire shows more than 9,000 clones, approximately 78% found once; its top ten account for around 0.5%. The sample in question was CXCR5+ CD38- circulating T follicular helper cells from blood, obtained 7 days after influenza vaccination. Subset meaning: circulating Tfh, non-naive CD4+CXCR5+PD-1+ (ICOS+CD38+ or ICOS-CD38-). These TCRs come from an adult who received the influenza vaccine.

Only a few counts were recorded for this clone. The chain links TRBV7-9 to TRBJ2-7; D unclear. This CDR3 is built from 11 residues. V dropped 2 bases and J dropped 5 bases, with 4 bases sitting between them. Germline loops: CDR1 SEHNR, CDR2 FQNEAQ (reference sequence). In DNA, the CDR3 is TGTGCCAGCAGCTTATACGACGAGCAGTACTTC. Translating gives CASSLYDEQYF.

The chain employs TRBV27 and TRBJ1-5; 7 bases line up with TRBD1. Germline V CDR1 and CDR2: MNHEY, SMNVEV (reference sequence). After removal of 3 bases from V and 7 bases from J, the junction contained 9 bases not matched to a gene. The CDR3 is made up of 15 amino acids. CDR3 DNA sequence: TGTGCCAGCAGTTTCCGAGACAGGGTTGGACAGCCCCAGCATTTT. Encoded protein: CASSFRDRVGQPQHF.

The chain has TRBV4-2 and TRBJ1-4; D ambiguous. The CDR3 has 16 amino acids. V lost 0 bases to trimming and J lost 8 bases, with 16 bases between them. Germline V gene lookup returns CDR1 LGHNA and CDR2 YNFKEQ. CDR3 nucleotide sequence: TGTGCCAGCAGCCAAGAGGTAGAAATGCCTGGGGAAAAACTGTTTTTT. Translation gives CASSQEVEMPGEKLFF.

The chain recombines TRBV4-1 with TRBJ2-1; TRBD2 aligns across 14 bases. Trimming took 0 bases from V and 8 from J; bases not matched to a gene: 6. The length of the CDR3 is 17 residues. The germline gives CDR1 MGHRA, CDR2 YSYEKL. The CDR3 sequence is CASSQDKTSGGEYEQFF. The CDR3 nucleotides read TGCGCCAGCAGCCAAGATAAGACTAGCGGGGGGGAATATGAGCAGTTCTTC.

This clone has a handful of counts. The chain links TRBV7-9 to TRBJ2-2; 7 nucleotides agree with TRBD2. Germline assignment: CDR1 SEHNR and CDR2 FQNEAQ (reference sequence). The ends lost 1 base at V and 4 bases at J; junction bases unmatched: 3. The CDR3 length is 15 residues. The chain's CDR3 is CASSLGGGTTGELFF. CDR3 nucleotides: TGTGCCAGCAGCTTAGGCGGGGGTACCACCGGGGAGCTGTTTTTT.

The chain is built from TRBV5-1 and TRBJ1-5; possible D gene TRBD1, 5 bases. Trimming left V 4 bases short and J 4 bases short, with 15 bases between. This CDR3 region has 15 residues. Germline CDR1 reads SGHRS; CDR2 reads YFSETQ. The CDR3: CASSPESGTNQPQHF. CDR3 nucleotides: TGCGCCAGCAGCCCCGAGTCAGGGACTAATCAGCCCCAGCATTTT.

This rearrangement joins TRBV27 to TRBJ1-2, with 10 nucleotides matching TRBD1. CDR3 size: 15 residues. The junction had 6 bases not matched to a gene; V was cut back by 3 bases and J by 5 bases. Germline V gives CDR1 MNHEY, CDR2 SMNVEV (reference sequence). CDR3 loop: CASSFRDRGRYGYTF. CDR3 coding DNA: TGTGCCAGCAGTTTCCGGGACAGGGGACGGTATGGCTACACCTTC.

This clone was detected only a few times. The CDR3 here is CASSSQGYEGSYEQYF. The CDR3 DNA follows: TGTGCCAGCAGCTCACAGGGTTACGAAGGTTCCTACGAGCAGTACTTC. The chain is built from TRBV7-8 and TRBJ2-7; TRBD1 is a possible D gene (6 bases). The CDR3 spans 16 residues. V lost 4 bases and J 1 base, leaving 17 bases between the germline ends. Germline CDR1 reads SGHVS; CDR2 reads FQNEAQ.

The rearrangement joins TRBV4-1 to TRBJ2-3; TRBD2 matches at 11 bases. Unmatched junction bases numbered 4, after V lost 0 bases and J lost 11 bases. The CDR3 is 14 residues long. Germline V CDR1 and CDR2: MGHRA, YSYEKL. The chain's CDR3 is CASSQDRGTSGQYF. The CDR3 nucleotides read TGCGCCAGCAGCCAAGATAGGGGGACTAGCGGGCAGTATTTT.

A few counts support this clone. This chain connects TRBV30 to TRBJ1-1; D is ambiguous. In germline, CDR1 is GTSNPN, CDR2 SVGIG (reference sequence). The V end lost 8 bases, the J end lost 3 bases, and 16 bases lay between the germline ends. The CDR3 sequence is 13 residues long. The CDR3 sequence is CARTSYEDTEAFF. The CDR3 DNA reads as TGTGCCCGCACCTCCTACGAGGACACTGAAGCTTTCTTT.